The 23 T cell receptor beta chains in this list originate from one sample, sequenced in a study of blood T cell repertoires in COVID-19. TCRdb's copy holds only in-frame clones and misses some; the assay was immunoSEQ multiplex PCR. Among about 100,000 clones listed, about nine tenths were seen once. The specimen was peripheral blood. The receptors were gathered from a man aged 60 to 69 with acute or convalescent COVID-19.

The chain combines TRBV5-1 with TRBJ1-3; weak D call: TRBD1 (6 bases). CDR1 is SGHRS and CDR2 is YFSETQ in the germline V gene. V was cut by 0 bases and J by 3 bases, with 13 bases left in between. This CDR3 region has 16 residues. CDR3 DNA: TGCGCCAGCAGCTTGGGAGGGGGAGAAAATGGAAACACCATATATTTT. Protein: CASSLGGGENGNTIYF.

The chain links TRBV30 to TRBJ2-5; 10 positions match TRBD2. The CDR3 spans 17 residues. V gave up 5 bases and J gave up 2 bases; unmatched junction bases: 14. Germline V gene data show CDR1 as GTSNPN and CDR2 as SVGIG (reference sequence). The CDR3 spells CAWEEPTSGNLQETQYF. Here the CDR3 DNA reads TGTGCCTGGGAGGAACCAACTAGCGGGAATCTACAAGAGACCCAGTACTTC.

The chain has TRBV28 and TRBJ2-3, with 9 positions matching TRBD2. V lost 3 bases and J lost 3; bases outside the gene matches: 4. The CDR3 is made up of 15 amino acids. CDR1 is MDHEN, CDR2 SYDVKM, per germline. The CDR3 loop reads CASSFIAGATDTQYF. The CDR3 DNA is TGTGCCAGCAGTTTTATAGCGGGAGCGACAGATACGCAGTATTTT.

The chain employs TRBV10-2 and TRBJ2-7, with TRBD2 identical over 9 bases. Germline-derived CDR1 and CDR2 are WSHSY and SAAADI. Germline trimming cut 2 bases from V and 6 bases from J; bases unmatched to any gene: 5. The CDR3 contains 14 residues. CDR3 residues: CASSEVSGRSEQYV. The CDR3 DNA sequence: TGCGCCAGCAGTGAGGTTAGCGGGAGATCCGAGCAGTACGTC.

J is TRBJ2-1 and V is TRBV13, with TRBD2 matching over 11 bases. The germline V gene encodes CDR1 PRHDT and CDR2 FYEKMQ (reference sequence). The length of the CDR3 is 17 residues. V trimming: 5 bases; J trimming: 6 bases; junction bases outside the gene matches: 12. The DNA for the CDR3 is TGTGCCAGCAGCCGAGGGGGTTCCGGGACTAGCGGCAATGAGCAGTTCTTC. Translated, it gives CASSRGGSGTSGNEQFF.

This chain joins TRBV5-1 and TRBJ2-5; TRBD1 matches at 9 bases. Per the germline V gene, CDR1 is SGHRS and CDR2 is YFSETQ. This CDR3 has 14 residues. J was trimmed by 2 bases and V by 3 bases; bases with no gene match: 2. CDR3 nucleotides: TGCGCCAGCAGCTCACAGGGGGCACAAGAGACCCAGTACTTC. Translating it yields CASSSQGAQETQYF.

The gene calls are TRBV19 and TRBJ2-2; the match to TRBD2 covers 9 bases. Looked up from germline, CDR1 is LNHDA and CDR2 is SQIVND (reference sequence). With V trimmed by 5 bases and J by 2 bases, 6 bases remained unmatched. The CDR3 loop spans 16 amino acids. The CDR3 here is CASSPSGTQNTGELFF. The CDR3 DNA follows: TGTGCCAGTAGTCCTAGCGGGACCCAAAACACCGGGGAGCTGTTTTTT. Using reference TRBV19 and TRBJ2-2 for the parts outside the CDR3, the full variable domain is DGGITQSPKYLFRKEGQNVTLSCEQNLNHDAMYWYRQDPGQGLRLIYYSQIVNDFQKGDIAEGYSVSREKKESFPLTVTSAQKNPTAFYLCASSPSGTQNTGELFFGEGSRLTVL.

V usage is TRBV5-1 and J usage is TRBJ1-1; 9 bases are a match to TRBD1. V lost 2 bases and J lost 3; bases outside the gene matches: 8. This CDR3 is 16 amino acids long. Looked up from germline, CDR1 is SGHRS and CDR2 is YFSETQ. The CDR3 reads CASSFEGGQGHTEAFF. DNA of the CDR3: TGCGCCAGCAGCTTCGAGGGGGGACAGGGCCACACTGAAGCTTTCTTT.

V and J are TRBV30 and TRBJ1-1; D perhaps matches TRBD1 (6 bases). Germline V gene data show CDR1 as GTSNPN and CDR2 as SVGIG (reference sequence). The CDR3 is 12 residues long. The V and J ends lost 4 bases and 11 bases respectively, with 17 bases between them. The CDR3 here is CAWNVRSGEAFF. The DNA for the CDR3 is TGTGCCTGGAATGTCCGCTCAGGGGAGGCTTTCTTT.

The V and J genes are TRBV18 and TRBJ2-7, with 8 bases lining up with TRBD1. Unmatched junction bases numbered 13, after V lost 5 bases and J lost 7 bases. The CDR3 has 15 residues. Per the germline V gene, CDR1 is KGHSH and CDR2 is LQKENI. CDR3 coding DNA: TGTGCCAGCTCAACAACCGGGACAGGAGTGAGAGAGCAGTACTTC. Translated, it gives CASSTTGTGVREQYF.

In its sample, this clone was seen a few times. J is TRBJ1-3 and V is TRBV6-5; TRBD1 aligns across 8 bases. V lost 2 bases to trimming and J lost 4 bases; unmatched junction nucleotides: 4. Per the germline V gene, CDR1 is MNHEY and CDR2 is SVGAGI. The CDR3 runs 15 residues. The CDR3 sequence: CASSYGQGGGNTIYF. The CDR3 DNA is TGTGCCAGCAGTTACGGACAGGGAGGGGGAAACACCATATATTTT.

The V and J genes are TRBV4-1 and TRBJ1-5; 9 positions agree with TRBD1. Trimming took 6 bases from V and 6 from J; bases not matched to a gene: 9. The germline gives CDR1 MGHRA, CDR2 YSYEKL. This CDR3 contains 15 residues. DNA for the CDR3: TGCGCCAGCAGTGAAGGGACAGGGAGGGGTCAGCCCCAGCATTTT. Amino acid sequence: CASSEGTGRGQPQHF.

The chain is built from TRBV6-5 and TRBJ1-3; D is unclear. V lost 0 bases, J lost 6 bases, and 15 bases lay in between. Germline V CDR1 and CDR2: MNHEY, SVGAGI. The CDR3 has 16 amino acids. CDR3 residues: CASSYSSGEMLNTIYF. The CDR3 DNA reads TGTGCCAGCAGTTACTCGAGCGGGGAAATGCTAAACACCATATATTTT.

J is TRBJ2-7 and V is TRBV4-2; no reliable D call. The CDR3 covers 15 residues. Germline-derived CDR1 and CDR2 are LGHNA and YNFKEQ. Deletions cut 0 bases from V and 0 bases from J, with 9 bases between. The CDR3: CASSQDPASSYEQYF. CDR3 bases: TGTGCCAGCAGCCAAGACCCGGCTAGCTCCTACGAGCAGTACTTC.

This clone came up once. The rearrangement joins TRBV3-1 (or the pseudogene TRBV3-2) to TRBJ2-7; D may be TRBD1 (6 bases). Trimming removed 4 bases from V and 2 bases from J, with 12 bases in between. Per the germline V gene, CDR1 is LGHDT and CDR2 is YNNKEL (reference sequence). The CDR3 contains 14 residues. The DNA of the CDR3 is TGTGCCAGCAGCCGGGAGTCAGGGGCCTACGAGCAGTACTTC. This sequence encodes CASSRESGAYEQYF.

V gene TRBV5-1 combines with J gene TRBJ2-3, with 7 bases aligning to TRBD2. Germline CDR1 reads SGHRS; CDR2 reads YFSETQ. After removal of 4 bases from V and 7 bases from J, the junction contained 9 bases not matched to a gene. This CDR3 has 14 residues. CDR3 DNA sequence: TGCGCCAGCAGCCTCGGACTAGTCACCCATACGCAGTATTTT. It yields the protein CASSLGLVTHTQYF.

The V gene is TRBV3-1 (or the pseudogene TRBV3-2), the J gene TRBJ2-7; maybe TRBD2 (6 bases). Germline values: CDR1 LGHDT, CDR2 YNNKEL (reference sequence). The CDR3 runs 14 residues. V was cut by 0 bases and J by 7 bases, with 13 bases left in between. The CDR3 DNA is TGTGCCAGCAGCCAAGACCGGCGGGAAAGAGAGCAGTACTTC. Translated: CASSQDRREREQYF.

This rearrangement joins TRBV5-1 to TRBJ1-2; 8 nucleotides line up with TRBD1. Germline trimming cut 4 bases from V and 8 bases from J; bases unmatched to any gene: 19. Germline loops: CDR1 SGHRS, CDR2 YFSETQ. The length of the CDR3 is 17 residues. The CDR3 DNA sequence: TGCGCCAGCAGCCCTTGGGGGGGACAGGTCACCCAAAGGGGCTACACCTTC. Amino acids: CASSPWGGQVTQRGYTF.

The V gene is TRBV12-1, the J gene TRBJ2-3; the D call of TRBD2 is as the table states it, not checked on the DNA. TRBV12-1 is a documented pseudogene. CDR3 length equals 13 residues. CDR3 coding DNA: TGTGCCAGCAGCTTTGTATTAGCGGGAGGCCAGTATTTT. This sequence encodes CASSFVLAGGQYF.

Only one count was recorded for this clone. The chain employs TRBV12-3 or TRBV12-4 and TRBJ1-1; 7 positions agree with TRBD1. CDR3 length: 13 residues. J was trimmed by 4 bases and V by 7 bases; bases with no gene match: 6. The CDR3 sequence is CASMRQGGTEAFF. In nucleotides, the CDR3 is TGTGCCAGCATGAGGCAGGGGGGCACTGAAGCTTTCTTT.

This chain connects TRBV5-5 to TRBJ2-3; 7 bases are shared with TRBD1. The junction had 6 bases not matched to a gene; V was cut back by 4 bases and J by 4 bases. The CDR3 runs to 14 residues. The V gene's germline CDR1 is SGHKS and CDR2 YYEKEE (reference sequence). CDR3: CASSPGQRADTQYF. CDR3 in DNA: TGTGCCAGCAGCCCGGGACAGAGGGCAGATACGCAGTATTTT.

This clone was seen a few times. The chain uses TRBV24-1 and TRBJ2-1; 8 nucleotides line up with TRBD2. The trim removed 4 bases at V and 10 bases at J, leaving 8 bases unmatched. CDR3 length: 14 amino acids. Per the germline V gene, CDR1 is KGHDR and CDR2 is SFDVKD. DNA of the CDR3: TGTGCCACCAGTGAGCCTAGCGGGTACGAAGAGCAGTTCTTC. Translated, it gives CATSEPSGYEEQFF.

V gene TRBV28 combines with J gene TRBJ2-5; D not certain. Germline V gene data show CDR1 as MDHEN and CDR2 as SYDVKM. The V and J ends lost 6 bases and 9 bases respectively, with 20 bases between them. This CDR3 has 14 amino acids. The CDR3 DNA follows: TGTGCCAGCAGACACCGTGTGCTACTATGGTCCCAGTACTTC. Its translation: CASRHRVLLWSQYF. Using reference TRBV28 and TRBJ2-5 for the parts outside the CDR3, the full variable domain is DVKVTQSSRYLVKRTGEKVFLECVQDMDHENMFWYRQDPGLGLRLIYFSYDVKMKEKGDIPEGYSVSREKKERFSLILESASTNQTSMYLCASRHRVLLWSQYFGPGTRLLVL.